This T cell receptor (beta chain) was found in a study of CD8+ T cells in alopecia areata. Following extraction, RNA underwent reverse transcription to cDNA, which served as the sequencing template. TCRdb keeps only in-frame clones here, not all; method: immunoSEQ multiplex PCR. Among under 250,000 clones listed, roughly three fifths were seen once. Per germline, CDR1 MNHEY and CDR2 SMNVEV (reference sequence). After removal of 6 bases from V and 3 bases from J, the junction contained 9 bases not matched to a gene. CDR3 length: 15 residues. A FACSAria was used to sort CD4+ and CD8+ T cells. These cells came from PBMCs.

J is TRBJ2-3 and V is TRBV27; 7 bases align to TRBD2. This sequence originates from a human donor in good health. Sequencing was carried out using CD8+ T cells sorted from blood. The CDR3 DNA reads TGTGCCAGCAGGATGGGGGGGTTCCAAACAGATACGCAGTATTTT. As protein: CASRMGGFQTDTQYF.